These T cell receptor beta chains were read from a single sample in a study of response to subunit inactivated influenza vaccine. TCRdb fed the RT-PCR reads into MiXCR, producing one record per CDR3 protein. The data hold hundreds of thousands of distinct CDR3 sequences, with about 11% observed a single time. These same data were also listed under a study on T cells expressing NK-cell markers.

The material sequenced was PBMCs from blood, taken on the day of vaccination. All receptors come from a man aged 45-65 years who received an inactivated influenza vaccine. CDR3s include the opening cysteine and the closing phenylalanine or tryptophan. Each record gives: clone size, J gene, D gene, V gene, CDR3 protein, CDR3 DNA. D genes are given only for firm matches. Clone size is not always given. Where it is, it says once, few, many or a class for expanded clones.

size: few
J: TRBJ1-2
D: TRBD1
V: TRBV30
CDR3: CAWSLEAGQGFYGYTF
DNA: TGTGCCTGGAGCTTAGAGGCGGGACAGGGGTTCTATGGCTACACCTTC

size: few
J: TRBJ2-1
D: .
V: TRBV29-1
CDR3: CSVEVATSPEQFF
DNA: TGCAGCGTTGAAGTCGCGACTTCTCCTGAGCAGTTCTTC

size: few
J: TRBJ2-5
D: TRBD1
V: TRBV7-9
CDR3: CASSSRDRKTQYF
DNA: TGTGCCAGCAGCTCACGGGACAGGAAGACCCAGTACTTC

size: .
J: TRBJ2-2
D: .
V: TRBV12-3/TRBV12-4
CDR3: CASSFSSGPRYTGELFF
DNA: TGTGCCAGCAGTTTTAGTAGCGGCCCCAGATACACCGGGGAGCTGTTTTTT

size: many
J: TRBJ2-1
D: .
V: TRBV7-8
CDR3: CASSFDGGNEQFF
DNA: TGTGCCAGCAGCTTCGACGGGGGCAATGAGCAGTTCTTC

size: .
J: TRBJ2-5
D: .
V: TRBV29-1
CDR3: CSVVRSETQYF
DNA: TGCAGCGTTGTGCGTTCAGAGACCCAGTACTTC

size: many
J: TRBJ2-7
D: TRBD1
V: TRBV28
CDR3: CASSTIDRDPHEQYF
DNA: TGTGCCAGCAGTACCATAGACAGGGATCCCCACGAGCAGTACTTC

size: few
J: TRBJ2-2
D: .
V: TRBV14
CDR3: CASSQVAGYPGELFF
DNA: TGTGCCAGCAGCCAAGTGGCAGGGTATCCCGGGGAGCTGTTTTTT

size: few
J: TRBJ1-1
D: TRBD1
V: TRBV10-3
CDR3: CAITGQLGGEAFF
DNA: TGTGCCATCACGGGACAGCTCGGCGGTGAAGCTTTCTTT

size: .
J: TRBJ1-6
D: .
V: TRBV20-1
CDR3: CSAHLSWNSPLHF
DNA: TGCAGTGCACATCTCAGTTGGAATTCACCCCTCCACTTT

size: many
J: TRBJ2-2
D: TRBD1
V: TRBV28
CDR3: CASSDRDREVGELFF
DNA: TGTGCCAGCAGTGACCGGGACAGGGAAGTCGGGGAGCTGTTTTTT

size: .
J: TRBJ2-3
D: .
V: TRBV20-1
CDR3: CSASKPSRRDTQYF
DNA: TGCAGTGCTAGTAAGCCTAGCCGGAGGGATACGCAGTATTTT

size: few
J: TRBJ2-3
D: .
V: TRBV7-9
CDR3: CASSLGDSLITDTQYF
DNA: TGTGCCAGCAGCTTAGGTGACAGCCTTATCACAGATACGCAGTATTTT

size: .
J: TRBJ2-1
D: .
V: TRBV20-1
CDR3: CSARGPAAWTQLWEQFF
DNA: TGCAGTGCTAGAGGTCCCGCCGCTTGGACCCAGCTATGGGAGCAGTTCTTC

size: few
J: TRBJ2-7
D: TRBD2
V: TRBV29-1
CDR3: CSVVGLAYEQYF
DNA: TGCAGCGTGGTCGGACTAGCCTACGAGCAGTACTTC

size: .
J: TRBJ2-2
D: TRBD2
V: TRBV7-9
CDR3: CASRKPGAGYTGELFF
DNA: TGTGCCAGCAGAAAACCCGGAGCGGGGTACACCGGGGAGCTGTTTTTT

size: few
J: TRBJ2-3
D: .
V: TRBV20-1
CDR3: CSAQRRVAGTDTQYF
DNA: TGCAGTGCCCAACGGCGGGTGGCCGGCACAGATACGCAGTATTTT

size: .
J: TRBJ2-5
D: TRBD2
V: TRBV7-2
CDR3: CASSSTSGAPIWYF
DNA: TGTGCCAGCAGCTCGACTAGCGGGGCCCCCATATGGTACTTC

size: .
J: TRBJ2-7
D: .
V: TRBV3-1
CDR3: CASSQDPVSSYEQYF
DNA: TGTGCCAGCAGCCAAGATCCCGTCAGCTCCTACGAGCAGTACTTC

size: few
J: TRBJ2-5
D: TRBD2
V: TRBV29-1
CDR3: CSGRRERGASGGSGTQYF
DNA: TGCAGCGGACGAAGGGAACGTGGTGCTAGCGGGGGATCGGGGACCCAGTACTTC

size: many
J: TRBJ2-5
D: TRBD1
V: TRBV5-6
CDR3: CASSLTGVRETQYF
DNA: TGTGCCAGCAGTTTGACAGGGGTAAGGGAGACCCAGTACTTC

size: many
J: TRBJ1-4
D: .
V: TRBV4-1
CDR3: CASSQDNEKLFF
DNA: TGCGCCAGCAGCCAAGATAATGAAAAACTGTTTTTT

size: many
J: TRBJ2-5
D: .
V: TRBV5-1
CDR3: CASSLGGLFRGETQYF
DNA: TGCGCCAGCAGCTTGGGGGGACTCTTCAGAGGGGAGACCCAGTACTTC

size: .
J: TRBJ1-4
D: .
V: TRBV15
CDR3: CATSTGTETNEKLFF
DNA: TGTGCCACCAGTACAGGGACGGAAACTAATGAAAAACTGTTTTTT

size: few
J: TRBJ2-5
D: TRBD2
V: TRBV12-3/TRBV12-4
CDR3: CASSFPLAGGGETQYF
DNA: TGTGCCAGCAGTTTCCCGCTAGCGGGAGGGGGAGAGACCCAGTACTTC

size: many
J: TRBJ2-3
D: TRBD1
V: TRBV7-7
CDR3: CASSPGGGDTQYF
DNA: TGTGCTAGCAGCCCAGGGGGCGGAGATACGCAGTATTTT

size: few
J: TRBJ2-3
D: .
V: TRBV7-9
CDR3: CASSLIGQTLTDTQYF
DNA: TGTGCCAGCAGCTTAATCGGACAGACTCTCACAGATACGCAGTATTTT

size: .
J: TRBJ2-2
D: .
V: TRBV6-1
CDR3: CASLERGRGTGELFF
DNA: TGTGCCAGCCTAGAACGTGGCAGGGGCACCGGGGAGCTGTTTTTT

size: .
J: TRBJ2-7
D: .
V: TRBV6-2/TRBV6-3
CDR3: CASRLTRQYQQYF
DNA: TGTGCCAGCAGACTGACTCGACAGTATCAGCAGTACTTC

size: .
J: TRBJ1-2
D: .
V: TRBV11-2
CDR3: CASSSPRQGGYTF
DNA: TGTGCCAGCAGTTCCCCCCGGCAGGGTGGCTACACCTTC

size: .
J: TRBJ2-1
D: .
V: TRBV27
CDR3: CASSFPGYNEQFF
DNA: TGTGCCAGCAGTTTCCCAGGGTACAATGAGCAGTTCTTC

size: few
J: TRBJ1-1
D: TRBD1
V: TRBV5-5
CDR3: CASSGKQGVNTEAFF
DNA: TGTGCCAGCAGCGGAAAACAGGGGGTGAACACTGAAGCTTTCTTT

size: few
J: TRBJ2-1
D: .
V: TRBV15
CDR3: CATAETGVAYNEQFF
DNA: TGTGCCACCGCGGAAACGGGAGTCGCCTACAATGAGCAGTTCTTC

size: .
J: TRBJ1-4
D: .
V: TRBV5-1
CDR3: CASSFRGDEKLFF
DNA: TGCGCCAGCAGCTTTCGGGGGGATGAAAAACTGTTTTTT

size: .
J: TRBJ2-7
D: TRBD1
V: TRBV28
CDR3: CASSRSGTGIYEQYF
DNA: TGTGCCAGCAGCCGCTCCGGGACAGGGATATACGAGCAGTACTTC

size: .
J: TRBJ2-7
D: .
V: TRBV3-1
CDR3: CASSKEAPFTYEQYF
DNA: TGTGCCAGCAGCAAAGAGGCCCCTTTTACCTACGAGCAGTACTTC